The clone carrying this TCR beta chain was observed many times. This CDR3 contains 13 residues. Per the germline V gene, CDR1 is SGHTA and CDR2 is FQGNSA. V was trimmed by 5 bases and J by 7 bases, leaving 14 bases between them. The data stem from a study of T cell repertoires in cytomegalovirus infection. TCRdb re-called the reads through MiXCR, storing one row per CDR3 protein. The table lists under 200,000 distinct CDR3 sequences, 7.5% to 10% of them singletons. The TCR was taken from a human donor in good health (CMV status not recorded). Some clones in this sample may be carry-over from other donors' samples. This chain connects TRBV7-2 to TRBJ1-1, with D possibly TRBD1 on 5 matching bases. Source material: PBMCs. The CDR3 is CASSRGPLGEAFF. The DNA for the CDR3 is TGTGCCAGCAGCAGGGGCCCGTTGGGTGAAGCTTTCTTT. The full variable domain, rest sourced from reference TRBV7-2 and TRBJ1-1, is GAGVSQSPSNKVTEKGKDVELRCDPISGHTALYWYRQSLGQGLEFLIYFQGNSAPDKSGLPSDRFSAERTGGSVSTLTIQRTQQEDSAVYLCASSRGPLGEAFFGQGTRLTVV.